The 17 T cell receptor beta chains below come from one sample, sequenced in a study of T cells in Graves' hyperthyroidism and ophthalmopathy. RNA transcripts served as the template for amplifying TCR beta CDR3 regions. First-round RT-PCR targeting the TCR CDR3 was performed with the HTBI primer set. TCRdb used MiXCR to reprocess the multiplex PCR reads, holding one entry per CDR3 protein. The sample has 400,000 to 500,000 distinct CDR3 sequences, over 12% seen once; the top ten hold less than 15%. Sequencing was carried out using blood. The receptors originated from a man aged 18 to 35 with Graves' ophthalmopathy.

This clonotype was found many times. The chain recombines TRBV24-1 with TRBJ2-2; 8 nucleotides agree with TRBD1. With V trimmed by 3 bases and J by 6 bases, 2 bases remained unmatched. The CDR3 is made up of 14 amino acids. From germline, CDR1 is KGHDR and CDR2 SFDVKD. This CDR3 reads CATSDPDRAGELFF. CDR3 coding DNA: TGTGCCACCAGTGATCCGGACAGGGCCGGGGAGCTGTTTTTT.

This clonotype was observed at least ten times. V gene TRBV11-2 combines with J gene TRBJ1-1, with D unclear. This CDR3 region has 14 residues. Between the trimmed V and J ends, which lost 5 bases and 0 bases, there was a span of 10 bases. Per the germline V gene, CDR1 is SGHAT and CDR2 is FQNNGV. CDR3 sequence: CASSRDVLNTEAFF. DNA of the CDR3: TGTGCCAGCAGCCGAGATGTTTTGAACACTGAAGCTTTCTTT. The variable domain in full, completed from reference TRBV11-2 and TRBJ1-1, reads EAGVAQSPRYKIIEKRQSVAFWCNPISGHATLYWYQQILGQGPKLLIQFQNNGVVDDSQLPKDRFSAERLKGVDSTLKIQPAKLEDSAVYLCASSRDVLNTEAFFGQGTRLTVV.

The table lists this clonotype with many counts. The J gene is TRBJ2-7, the V gene TRBV6-6; a possible D gene is TRBD2 (6 bases). V shed 0 bases and J shed 5 bases, with 14 bases lying between them. CDR1 and CDR2 (germline): MNHNY, SVGAGI (reference sequence). There are 15 residues in the CDR3. The DNA for the CDR3 is TGTGCCAGCAGTTACTCGAATGGCGGGGCTAACGAGCAGTACTTC. As protein: CASSYSNGGANEQYF.

Ten or more counts support this clonotype. V usage is TRBV25-1 and J usage is TRBJ2-1, with D uncertain. V was pared by 0 bases and J by 5 bases, with 8 bases between. The CDR3 loop spans 14 amino acids. Germline CDR1 reads MGHDK; CDR2 reads SYGVNS. The CDR3 sequence: CASSEYRRDNEQFF. The CDR3 DNA reads as TGTGCCAGCAGTGAATATCGTAGAGACAATGAGCAGTTCTTC.

The chain joins TRBV11-2 to TRBJ2-3, with 12 bases lining up with TRBD1. The germline V gene encodes CDR1 SGHAT and CDR2 FQNNGV. Trimming at V came to 5 bases and at J to 3 bases, leaving 3 bases not matched to a gene. The CDR3 runs to 15 residues. The CDR3 spells CASSRDRGRTDTQYF. CDR3 DNA sequence: TGTGCCAGCAGCCGGGACAGGGGGCGGACAGATACGCAGTATTTT.

The chain links TRBV2 to TRBJ1-4, with 8 nucleotides matching TRBD1. V shed 3 bases, J shed 6 bases, and the junction held 9 bases outside the gene matches. CDR3 size: 16 residues. The germline V gene has CDR1 SNHLY and CDR2 FYNNEI. This chain's CDR3 is CASSENEGQAYEKLFF. The CDR3, as DNA: TGTGCCAGCAGTGAGAACGAGGGACAGGCTTATGAAAAACTGTTTTTT. The full variable domain, its missing parts supplied by reference TRBV2 and TRBJ1-4, is EPEVTQTPSHQVTQMGQEVILRCVPISNHLYFYWYRQILGQKVEFLVSFYNNEISEKSEIFDDQFSVERPDGSNFTLKIRSTKLEDSAMYFCASSENEGQAYEKLFFGSGTQLSVL.

This chain uses TRBV19 with TRBJ1-5; unclear D gene. Trimming pared 3 bases from V and 3 bases from J, leaving 12 bases between. CDR3 length: 15 amino acids. CDR1 and CDR2 from the germline V gene are LNHDA and SQIVND (reference sequence). In DNA form, the CDR3 reads TGTGCCAGTAGTATTGGTCTCGGATACAATCAGCCCCAGCATTTT. This encodes CASSIGLGYNQPQHF.

This clonotype was picked up many times. The chain is built from TRBV12-3 or TRBV12-4 and TRBJ1-5; no reliable D call. The CDR3 runs 17 residues. V gave up 6 bases and J gave up 0 bases, with 18 bases separating them. This CDR3 is CASSQLFSVYSNQPQHF. The CDR3 region has the DNA TGTGCCAGCAGCCAACTGTTTTCAGTCTATAGCAATCAGCCCCAGCATTTT.

Many counts were recorded for this clonotype. V is TRBV30 and J is TRBJ1-1; D ambiguous. There are 11 residues in the CDR3. CDR1 and CDR2 (germline): GTSNPN, SVGIG (reference sequence). V gave up 7 bases and J gave up 10 bases, with 16 bases separating them. CDR3 amino acids: CALGPTAAAFF. CDR3 coding DNA: TGTGCCTTAGGACCCACGGCGGCAGCTTTCTTT.

The sample holds many counts of this clonotype. CDR3 sequence: CASIPTGTGDEQYF. The CDR3 nucleotides are TGTGCCAGCATCCCAACCGGGACAGGGGACGAGCAGTACTTC. The J gene is TRBJ2-7, the V gene TRBV7-9; 10 bases are shared with TRBD1. Germline V gives CDR1 SEHNR, CDR2 FQNEAQ (reference sequence). This CDR3 spans 14 amino acids. After removal of 7 bases from V and 5 bases from J, the junction contained 8 bases not matched to a gene.

The rearrangement uses TRBV9 and TRBJ1-6, with D possibly being TRBD1 (5 bases). Trimming pared 4 bases from V and 7 bases from J, leaving 15 bases between. Germline assignment: CDR1 SGDLS and CDR2 YYNGEE. CDR3 length: 15 residues. The CDR3 is CASSPRDLGNSPLHF. The CDR3 bases are TGTGCCAGCAGCCCCCGGGACTTGGGGAATTCACCCCTCCACTTT.

The chain couples TRBV20-1 to TRBJ1-5; D is undetermined. The germline CDR1 and CDR2 sequences are DFQATT and SNEGSKA (reference sequence). V was pared by 1 base and J by 6 bases, with 4 bases between. The CDR3 is made up of 11 amino acids. CDR3 sequence: CSARGGQPQHF. The CDR3 nucleotides read TGCAGTGCTAGAGGCGGTCAGCCCCAGCATTTT.

This clonotype was counted a few times. This rearrangement joins TRBV15 to TRBJ2-7; D is perhaps TRBD1 (6 bases). Trimming removed 0 bases from V and 2 bases from J, with 17 bases in between. Germline V gene data show CDR1 as LNHNV and CDR2 as YYDKDF (reference sequence). The CDR3 spans 17 residues. CDR3 loop: CATSRDYRQGRPYEQYF. CDR3 DNA sequence: TGTGCCACCAGCAGAGATTATCGGCAGGGGAGACCCTACGAGCAGTACTTC.

Only a few counts were recorded for this clonotype. The chain is built from TRBV19 and TRBJ2-1, with D maybe TRBD2 (6 bases). Trimming pared 9 bases from V and 2 bases from J, leaving 14 bases between. CDR3 length: 14 residues. CDR1 LNHDA and CDR2 SQIVND come from the germline V gene (reference sequence). The CDR3 here is CASRRGLPYNEQFF. Here the CDR3 DNA reads TGTGCCAGCCGGAGGGGACTCCCCTACAATGAGCAGTTCTTC.

The chain combines TRBV13 with TRBJ2-3; the match to TRBD1 covers 7 bases. After removal of 5 bases from V and 2 bases from J, the junction contained 10 bases not matched to a gene. This CDR3 contains 16 residues. CDR1 and CDR2 from the germline V gene are PRHDT and FYEKMQ (reference sequence). The DNA of the CDR3 is TGTGCCAGCAGCGGCACAGGGGACCCCTACACAGATACGCAGTATTTT. This gives the protein CASSGTGDPYTDTQYF.

The sample holds many counts of this clonotype. The chain couples TRBV5-1 to TRBJ2-7; D remains unclear. Germline CDR1 reads SGHRS; CDR2 reads YFSETQ. CDR3 length: 15 residues. Trimming removed 0 bases at V and 2 bases at J, with 12 bases between. Here the CDR3 DNA reads TGCGCCAGCAGCTTGGTAGGTGGCAATACCTACGAGCAGTACTTC. Amino acids: CASSLVGGNTYEQYF.

This clonotype has only a few counts. The rearrangement uses TRBV4-2 and TRBJ2-3; D may be TRBD2 (5 bases). This CDR3 region has 17 residues. Trimming stripped 1 base from V and 0 bases from J, with 14 bases between. The V gene's germline CDR1 is LGHNA and CDR2 YNFKEQ. The CDR3 reads CASSQAPGGPSTDTQYF. In nucleotides, the CDR3 is TGTGCCAGCAGCCAAGCCCCTGGCGGGCCCAGCACAGATACGCAGTATTTT.